The clone carrying this T cell receptor (beta chain) has just a few counts. Its antigen is not identified. The study ran its PCR with 60 Vbeta and 13 Jbeta primers. Clones were read by immunoSEQ multiplex PCR, and TCRdb kept only the in-frame ones, dropping some. The sample holds roughly 120,000 clones, around 80% seen once. Losses at the gene ends were 7 bases for V and 3 bases for J; bases not matched to a gene: 8. The CDR3 has 15 amino acids. Per germline, CDR1 SNHLY and CDR2 FYNNEI. The data are from a study of cytomegalovirus exposure and HLA in healthy donors. Broader study findings: A later analysis associated about 18,000 TCR beta sequences with HLA alleles at a 0.05 false discovery rate.

The TCR sequence derives from a middle-aged man in good health and CMV-seronegative. Sequencing input: PBMCs. The V and J genes are TRBV2 and TRBJ1-1; 10 bases agree with TRBD1. The CDR3 here is CASTGRDRGDTEAFF. The CDR3, as DNA: TGTGCCAGCACGGGCCGGGACAGGGGTGACACTGAAGCTTTCTTT. Using reference TRBV2 and TRBJ1-1 for the parts outside the CDR3, the full variable domain is EPEVTQTPSHQVTQMGQEVILRCVPISNHLYFYWYRQILGQKVEFLVSFYNNEISEKSEIFDDQFSVERPDGSNFTLKIRSTKLEDSAMYFCASTGRDRGDTEAFFGQGTRLTVV.